This entry lists 8 T cell receptor beta chains sequenced from one sample in a study of response to subunit inactivated influenza vaccine. TCRdb fed the RT-PCR reads into MiXCR, producing one record per CDR3 protein. This sample carries approximately 530,000 distinct CDR3 sequences, 10% to 15% of them seen once, and the ten largest clones take under 15%. The source was PBMCs from blood, collected roughly 47 days after vaccination. The source of these receptors is a man aged 45-65 years who received an inactivated influenza vaccine.

V is TRBV5-1 and J is TRBJ2-7; D not certain. Trimming cost V 3 bases and J 5 bases, with 9 bases left between them. CDR1 and CDR2 (germline): SGHRS, YFSETQ. The CDR3 runs 12 residues. The CDR3 spells CASSSLGHEQYF. CDR3 nucleotides: TGCGCCAGCAGCTCCCTAGGCCACGAGCAGTACTTC.

The rearrangement uses TRBV7-8 and TRBJ2-2; TRBD1 agrees at 9 bases. Germline CDR1 is SGHVS and CDR2 is FQNEAQ. V lost 2 bases to trimming and J lost 6 bases; unmatched junction nucleotides: 13. This CDR3 comprises 18 residues. The CDR3 spells CASSLRGTGSTFSGELFF. The CDR3 nucleotides are TGTGCCAGCAGCTTAAGAGGGACAGGGTCAACCTTCTCCGGGGAGCTGTTTTTT.

This rearrangement joins TRBV20-1 to TRBJ2-7; 10 bases agree with TRBD2. V trimming: 6 bases; J trimming: 4 bases; junction bases outside the gene matches: 6. Germline assignment: CDR1 DFQATT and CDR2 SNEGSKA (reference sequence). This CDR3 has 13 amino acids. CDR3 region: CSAGTSGIYEQYF. The CDR3 DNA reads TGCAGTGCCGGAACTAGCGGGATTTACGAGCAGTACTTC.

The table lists this clonotype with a few counts. The J gene is TRBJ2-1, the V gene TRBV20-1; maybe TRBD2 (6 bases). V was trimmed by 3 bases and J by 12 bases, leaving 12 bases between them. Germline V lookup: CDR1 DFQATT, CDR2 SNEGSKA (reference sequence). There are 11 residues in the CDR3. CDR3 region: CSASSPGGQFF. DNA of the CDR3: TGCAGTGCTAGTTCCCCCGGGGGGCAGTTCTTC.

The CDR3 DNA reads as TGCAGTGCTAGCGGGGGCTCCTACAATGAGCAGTTCTTC. It encodes CSASGGSYNEQFF. The chain employs TRBV20-1 and TRBJ2-1; possibly TRBD2 for D (6 bases). CDR3 length: 13 amino acids. The V gene's germline CDR1 is DFQATT and CDR2 SNEGSKA (reference sequence). The V and J ends lost 3 bases and 0 bases respectively, with 6 bases between them.

The sample holds a few counts of this clonotype. The J gene is TRBJ2-7, the V gene TRBV29-1, with 10 bases matching TRBD1. After removal of 6 bases from V and 3 bases from J, the junction contained 8 bases not matched to a gene. The CDR3 covers 14 residues. From germline, CDR1 is SQVTM and CDR2 ANQGSEA. CDR3 in amino acids: CSVVTRDRGYEQYF. The CDR3, as DNA: TGCAGCGTCGTCACAAGGGACAGGGGCTACGAGCAGTACTTC.

The chain links TRBV6-2 or TRBV6-3 to TRBJ2-7; TRBD1 might be the D (5 bases). This CDR3 has 14 residues. Trimming removed 4 bases at V and 2 bases at J, with 12 bases between. Germline CDR1 and CDR2: MNHEY and SVGEGT. The CDR3 is CASSSMTETYEQYF. The CDR3 DNA reads as TGTGCCAGCAGTTCGATGACAGAAACCTACGAGCAGTACTTC.

This clonotype came up many times. The rearrangement links TRBV10-3 to TRBJ2-3, with D tentatively TRBD1 or TRBD2 (5 bases each). Germline V gene sequence: CDR1 ENHRY, CDR2 SYGVKD. V lost 6 bases, J lost 2 bases, and 12 bases lay in between. The CDR3 has 14 amino acids. The CDR3 region has the DNA TGTGCCATCAGGGATGGGACGGTCACAGATACGCAGTATTTT. Translation: CAIRDGTVTDTQYF.